Below, 24 T cell receptor beta chains from the same sample are listed, as sequenced in a study of OX40 agonist ivuxolimab in advanced cancers. Library prep was done by the immunoSEQ multiplex PCR assay. TCRdb provides this immuneACCESS table in a form limited to in-frame rearrangements. Some clones are lacking; in checked studies, under half of them reflect an unresolved V gene, and why the rest are absent is not known. The sample profile shows about 52,000 clones; roughly nine tenths of them were found once. The ten largest account for 13% to 15% of the sample. This sample comprised CD4+ or CD8+ T cells sorted from blood, obtained in a trial of the OX40 agonist ivuxolimab. These receptors were obtained from an adult with an advanced solid tumor such as melanoma, head and neck, liver or kidney cancer.

The chain is built from TRBV6-5 and TRBJ2-3, with D tentatively TRBD2 (6 bases). The CDR3 has 13 residues. The V gene lost 2 bases and the J gene lost 3 bases, with 6 bases spanning the gap. The germline V gene encodes CDR1 MNHEY and CDR2 SVGAGI. CDR3 in amino acids: CASSYGGTDTQYF. The CDR3 DNA reads TGTGCCAGCAGTTACGGGGGGACAGATACGCAGTATTTT.

The CDR3 DNA is TGTGCCAGCAGCCCCCGGGGGGCTACTCCTCCTTATGGCTACACCTTC. Translating it yields CASSPRGATPPYGYTF. V and J are TRBV7-9 and TRBJ1-2; tentatively, D is TRBD1 (6 bases). Germline CDR1 reads SEHNR; CDR2 reads FQNEAQ (reference sequence). The V and J ends lost 5 bases and 5 bases respectively, with 21 bases between them. This CDR3 has 16 residues.

In this sample, this clone is large. The V gene is TRBV4-1, the J gene TRBJ1-5; D is unresolved. This CDR3 region has 16 residues. Germline V gene lookup returns CDR1 MGHRA and CDR2 YSYEKL. Trimming removed 1 base from V and 2 bases from J, with 12 bases in between. CDR3: CASSQVSGSGNQPQHF. CDR3 in DNA: TGCGCCAGCAGCCAAGTATCCGGGAGCGGCAATCAGCCCCAGCATTTT.

The chain carries TRBV9 and TRBJ1-3; no reliable D call. Between the trimmed V and J ends, which lost 1 base and 2 bases, there was a span of 1 base. From germline, CDR1 is SGDLS and CDR2 YYNGEE. The CDR3 sequence is 12 residues long. CDR3 nucleotide sequence: TGTGCCAGCAGCGTAACTGGAAACACCATATATTTT. Translated, it gives CASSVTGNTIYF. Full variable domain (remainder filled in from reference TRBV9 and TRBJ1-3): DSGVTQTPKHLITATGQRVTLRCSPRSGDLSVYWYQQSLDQGLQFLIQYYNGEERAKGNILERFSAQQFPDLHSELNLSSLELGDSALYFCASSVTGNTIYFGEGSWLTVV.

J is TRBJ2-7 and V is TRBV5-1; 9 nucleotides line up with TRBD1. The CDR3 sequence is 14 residues long. V lost 5 bases and J lost 3; bases outside the gene matches: 6. Looked up from germline, CDR1 is SGHRS and CDR2 is YFSETQ. Here the CDR3 reads CASSPGQGNYEQYF. The CDR3 bases are TGCGCCAGCAGTCCGGGACAGGGTAACTACGAGCAGTACTTC. The variable domain in full, with the rest retrieved from reference TRBV5-1 and TRBJ2-7, is KAGVTQTPRYLIKTRGQQVTLSCSPISGHRSVSWYQQTPGQGLQFLFEYFSETQRNKGNFPGRFSGRQFSNSRSEMNVSTLELGDSALYLCASSPGQGNYEQYFGPGTRLTVT.

This chain uses TRBV4-1 with TRBJ1-2, with a tentative D call TRBD1 (5 bases). CDR3 size: 14 residues. The germline V gene has CDR1 MGHRA and CDR2 YSYEKL. V lost 0 bases and J lost 8, with 13 bases in between. The CDR3: CASSQDYGAGGYTF. In nucleotides, the CDR3 is TGCGCCAGCAGCCAAGATTACGGGGCGGGGGGCTACACCTTC.

This chain connects TRBV21-1 to TRBJ1-4. TRBV21-1 is listed as a pseudogene. The CDR3 is made up of 18 amino acids. CDR3 in DNA: TGTGCCAGCAGCAAACCCCCGGGGAGGGAAGAAACTAATGAAAAACTGTTTTTT. Its protein product is CASSKPPGREETNEKLFF.

The gene calls are TRBV4-1 and TRBJ1-2; D gene unclear. Trimming cost V 3 bases and J 0 bases, with 11 bases left between them. CDR3 length: 15 amino acids. CDR1 is MGHRA and CDR2 is YSYEKL in the germline V gene. CDR3 DNA sequence: TGCGCCAGCAGCCAGGATATAAGCCCTAACTATGGCTACACCTTC. Protein product: CASSQDISPNYGYTF.

The chain combines TRBV13 with TRBJ2-3; 7 bases are shared with TRBD1. The V segment lost 4 bases and the J segment 2 bases; nucleotides outside the gene matches: 12. Germline V CDR1 and CDR2: PRHDT, FYEKMQ (reference sequence). The CDR3 is 17 amino acids. The CDR3, as DNA: TGTGCCAGCAGCTCCTCCCACCGGGACAGTAACACAGATACGCAGTATTTT. Protein: CASSSSHRDSNTDTQYF.

The chain links TRBV11-2 to TRBJ2-7; TRBD1 aligns across 7 bases. The germline gives CDR1 SGHAT, CDR2 FQNNGV. J lost 5 bases, V lost 4 bases, and 5 bases had no gene match. CDR3 length: 13 residues. As DNA, the CDR3 is TGTGCCAGCAGCTCGACAGGGTCGCACGAGCAGTACTTC. Translated: CASSSTGSHEQYF.

The chain has TRBV27 and TRBJ2-7; either TRBD1 or TRBD2 may supply D (7 bases each). The germline V gene encodes CDR1 MNHEY and CDR2 SMNVEV (reference sequence). Between the trimmed V and J ends, which lost 3 bases and 0 bases, there was a span of 15 bases. The length of the CDR3 is 16 residues. The DNA of the CDR3 is TGTGCCAGCAGTTTGGCAGGGGGGGCCAGCTCCTACGAGCAGTACTTC. This translates into CASSLAGGASSYEQYF.

The rearrangement uses TRBV19 and TRBJ1-2; D possibly corresponds to TRBD1 (5 bases). Per the germline V gene, CDR1 is LNHDA and CDR2 is SQIVND (reference sequence). V gave up 8 bases and J gave up 7 bases, with 11 bases separating them. This CDR3 is built from 11 residues. CDR3 protein: CASAEGPGYTF. CDR3 bases: TGTGCCAGTGCCGAGGGGCCTGGCTACACCTTC.

This sequence joins TRBV10-3 and TRBJ2-5; 11 nucleotides match TRBD1. V lost 6 bases, J lost 4 bases, and 7 bases stayed unmatched. Germline V lookup: CDR1 ENHRY, CDR2 SYGVKD. The CDR3 sequence is 15 residues long. The CDR3 reads CAISGTGGGGETQYF. CDR3 nucleotides: TGTGCCATCAGCGGGACAGGGGGAGGTGGAGAGACCCAGTACTTC.

V is TRBV19 and J is TRBJ2-7; 11 bases align to TRBD1. Germline loops: CDR1 LNHDA, CDR2 SQIVND (reference sequence). This CDR3 comprises 14 residues. V was pared by 3 bases and J by 2 bases, with 0 bases of the junction left unmatched. CDR3 sequence reads: CASSMGQGAYEQYF. For the CDR3, the DNA is TGTGCCAGTAGTATGGGACAGGGGGCCTACGAGCAGTACTTC.

This chain uses TRBV5-1 with TRBJ2-5; 11 nucleotides line up with TRBD2. There are 20 residues in the CDR3. Germline V gene lookup returns CDR1 SGHRS and CDR2 YFSETQ. V lost 2 bases to trimming and J lost 5 bases; unmatched junction nucleotides: 20. CDR3 sequence reads: CASSFSVGLAGGLASETQYF. The CDR3 bases are TGCGCCAGCAGCTTTTCCGTCGGGTTAGCGGGGGGGCTGGCTTCGGAGACCCAGTACTTC.

CDR3 loop: CASSRGGWKPQHF. The CDR3 region has the DNA TGTGCCAGCAGCAGGGGTGGTTGGAAGCCCCAGCATTTT. This sequence joins TRBV2 and TRBJ1-5; D is possibly TRBD1 (6 bases). Germline V CDR1 and CDR2: SNHLY, FYNNEI. V lost 6 bases and J lost 8, with 14 bases in between. This CDR3 contains 13 residues.

For the CDR3, the DNA is TGTGCCAGCAGCCAAGATCGGCCCCCAGGGACCGGGGAGCTGTTTTTT. It encodes CASSQDRPPGTGELFF. This sequence joins TRBV14 and TRBJ2-2; D is possibly TRBD1 (5 bases). Germline CDR1 SGHDN, CDR2 FVKESK. CDR3 size: 16 residues. V shed 0 bases and J shed 5 bases, with 13 bases lying between them.

J is TRBJ2-2 and V is TRBV4-3, with D tentatively TRBD2 (7 bases). This CDR3 spans 14 amino acids. CDR1 and CDR2 from the germline V gene are LGHNA and YSLEER. V lost 4 bases and J 3 bases, leaving 9 bases between the germline ends. The CDR3 sequence is CASSPGGYTGELFF. Here the CDR3 DNA reads TGCGCCAGCAGCCCGGGGGGCTACACCGGGGAGCTGTTTTTT.

The rearrangement joins TRBV6-5 to TRBJ1-5; D unresolved. Germline CDR1 MNHEY, CDR2 SVGAGI. The CDR3 has 14 amino acids. Trimming pared 8 bases from V and 0 bases from J, leaving 11 bases between. CDR3 nucleotide sequence: TGTGCCAGCCTTTCTGGGGATAGCAATCAGCCCCAGCATTTT. Amino acids: CASLSGDSNQPQHF.

The V call is TRBV2, the J call TRBJ1-1; D uncertain. This CDR3 comprises 16 residues. The V gene's germline CDR1 is SNHLY and CDR2 FYNNEI. V lost 1 base and J 3 bases, leaving 15 bases between the germline ends. The DNA of the CDR3 is TGTGCCAGCAGTGAAGTTGGACGGAGAGGCGACACTGAAGCTTTCTTT. Translation: CASSEVGRRGDTEAFF.

The rearrangement links TRBV4-1 to TRBJ1-4, with no clear D. The CDR3 spans 15 residues. Trimming left V 3 bases short and J 0 bases short, with 8 bases between. Germline lookup yields CDR1 MGHRA and CDR2 YSYEKL. This CDR3 is CASSHFRTTNEKLFF. CDR3 nucleotides: TGCGCCAGCAGCCATTTCAGGACAACTAATGAAAAACTGTTTTTT.

V and J are TRBV9 and TRBJ2-7; D call uncertain. Looked up from germline, CDR1 is SGDLS and CDR2 is YYNGEE. The CDR3 covers 13 residues. V gave up 0 bases and J gave up 5 bases, with 9 bases separating them. The CDR3 here is CASSVDVAHEQYF. CDR3 coding DNA: TGTGCCAGCAGCGTAGATGTGGCCCACGAGCAGTACTTC.

The chain couples TRBV7-3 to TRBJ1-6; tentatively, D is TRBD1 (6 bases). The CDR3 is made up of 14 amino acids. V was trimmed by 5 bases and J by 5 bases, leaving 10 bases between them. Germline values: CDR1 SGHTA, CDR2 FQGTGA. The CDR3 bases are TGTGCCAGCAGCCCTACAGGGAATAATTCACCCCTCCACTTT. It yields the protein CASSPTGNNSPLHF.

This rearrangement joins TRBV7-9 to TRBJ2-3, with D unresolved. V gave up 3 bases and J gave up 2 bases, with 6 bases separating them. Germline CDR1 and CDR2: SEHNR and FQNEAQ (reference sequence). The length of the CDR3 is 13 residues. The CDR3 protein is CASSFEHTDTQYF. Written as DNA, the CDR3 is TGTGCCAGCAGCTTCGAACACACAGATACGCAGTATTTT.